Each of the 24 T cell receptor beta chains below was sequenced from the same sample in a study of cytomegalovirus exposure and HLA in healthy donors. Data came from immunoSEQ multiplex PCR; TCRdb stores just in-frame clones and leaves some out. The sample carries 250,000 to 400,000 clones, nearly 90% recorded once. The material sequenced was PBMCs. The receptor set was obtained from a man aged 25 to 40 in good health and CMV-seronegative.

CDR3 residues: CASSYRLAGGGTDTQYF. The DNA of the CDR3 is TGTGCCAGCAGTTACCGATTGGCAGGGGGCGGCACAGATACGCAGTATTTT. The chain combines TRBV27 with TRBJ2-3; TRBD1 agrees at 8 bases. The ends lost 4 bases at V and 1 base at J; junction bases unmatched: 10. There are 17 residues in the CDR3. Germline CDR1 reads MNHEY; CDR2 reads SMNVEV (reference sequence).

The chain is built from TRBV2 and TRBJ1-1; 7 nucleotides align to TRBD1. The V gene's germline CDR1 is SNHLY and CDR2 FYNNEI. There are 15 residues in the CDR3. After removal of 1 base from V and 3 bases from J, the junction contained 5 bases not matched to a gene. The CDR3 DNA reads TGTGCCAGCAGTGAAGGGAGGGGACAGCACACTGAAGCTTTCTTT. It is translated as CASSEGRGQHTEAFF.

CDR3 loop: CSVRTARSYEQYF. The CDR3 DNA sequence: TGCAGCGTACGGACAGCTCGCTCCTACGAGCAGTACTTC. The rearrangement joins TRBV29-1 to TRBJ2-7; possibly TRBD1 for D (6 bases). CDR1 and CDR2 from the germline V gene are SQVTM and ANQGSEA. Trimming removed 6 bases from V and 0 bases from J, with 12 bases in between. This CDR3 has 13 residues.

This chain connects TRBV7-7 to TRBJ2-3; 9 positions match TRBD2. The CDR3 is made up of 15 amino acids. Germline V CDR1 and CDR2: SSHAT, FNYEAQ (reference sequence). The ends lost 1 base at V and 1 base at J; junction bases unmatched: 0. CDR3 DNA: TGTGCCAGCAGCTTAGGCGGGGGGGGCACAGATACGCAGTATTTT. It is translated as CASSLGGGGTDTQYF.

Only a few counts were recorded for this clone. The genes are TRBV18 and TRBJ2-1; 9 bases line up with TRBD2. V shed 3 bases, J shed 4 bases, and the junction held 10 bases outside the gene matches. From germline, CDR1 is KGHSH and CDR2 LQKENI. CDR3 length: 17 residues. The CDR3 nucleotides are TGTGCCAGCTCACCTCAAGCGGGGGGTCGAACTTACAATGAGCAGTTCTTC. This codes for CASSPQAGGRTYNEQFF.

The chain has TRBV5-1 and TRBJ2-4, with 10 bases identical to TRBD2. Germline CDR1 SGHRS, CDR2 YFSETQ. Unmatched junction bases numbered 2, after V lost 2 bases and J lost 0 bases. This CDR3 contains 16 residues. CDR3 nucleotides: TGCGCCAGCAGCTTTCCTAGCGGGGGAGCCAAAAACATTCAGTACTTC. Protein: CASSFPSGGAKNIQYF. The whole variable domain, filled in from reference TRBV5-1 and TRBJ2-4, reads KAGVTQTPRYLIKTRGQQVTLSCSPISGHRSVSWYQQTPGQGLQFLFEYFSETQRNKGNFPGRFSGRQFSNSRSEMNVSTLELGDSALYLCASSFPSGGAKNIQYFGAGTRLSVL.

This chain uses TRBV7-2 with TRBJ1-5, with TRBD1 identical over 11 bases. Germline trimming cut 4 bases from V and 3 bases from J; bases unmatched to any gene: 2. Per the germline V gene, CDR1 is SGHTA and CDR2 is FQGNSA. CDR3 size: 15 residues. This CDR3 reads CASSSDRGHNQPQHF. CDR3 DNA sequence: TGTGCCAGCAGCTCGGACAGGGGGCACAATCAGCCCCAGCATTTT. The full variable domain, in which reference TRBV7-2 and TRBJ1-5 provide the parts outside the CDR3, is GAGVSQSPSNKVTEKGKDVELRCDPISGHTALYWYRQSLGQGLEFLIYFQGNSAPDKSGLPSDRFSAERTGGSVSTLTIQRTQQEDSAVYLCASSSDRGHNQPQHFGDGTRLSIL.

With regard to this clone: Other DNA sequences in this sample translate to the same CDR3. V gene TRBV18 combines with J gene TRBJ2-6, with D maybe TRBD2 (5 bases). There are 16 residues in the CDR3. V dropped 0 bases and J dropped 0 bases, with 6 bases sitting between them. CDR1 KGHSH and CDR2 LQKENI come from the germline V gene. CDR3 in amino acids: CASSPPGSSGANVLTF. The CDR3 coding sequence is TGTGCCAGCTCACCACCGGGGAGCTCTGGGGCCAACGTCCTGACTTTC.

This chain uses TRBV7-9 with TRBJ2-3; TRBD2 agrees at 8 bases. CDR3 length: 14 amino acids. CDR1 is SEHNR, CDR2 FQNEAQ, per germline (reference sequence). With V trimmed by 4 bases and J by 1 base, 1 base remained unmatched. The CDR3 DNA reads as TGTGCCAGCAGCTACGGGGGGGGCACAGATACGCAGTATTTT. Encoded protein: CASSYGGGTDTQYF.

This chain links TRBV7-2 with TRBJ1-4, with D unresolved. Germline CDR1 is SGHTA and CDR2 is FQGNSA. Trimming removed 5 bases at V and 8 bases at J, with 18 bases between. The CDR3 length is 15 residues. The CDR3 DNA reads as TGTGCCAGCAGCCCACCGGGGTATCCAAACGAAAAACTGTTTTTT. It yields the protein CASSPPGYPNEKLFF.

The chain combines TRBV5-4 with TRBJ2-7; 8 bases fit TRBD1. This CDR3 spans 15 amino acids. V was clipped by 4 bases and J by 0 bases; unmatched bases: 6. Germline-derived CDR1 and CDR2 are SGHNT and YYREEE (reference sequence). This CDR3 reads CASSHPTGGSYEQYF. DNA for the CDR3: TGTGCCAGCAGCCACCCTACAGGGGGCTCCTACGAGCAGTACTTC.

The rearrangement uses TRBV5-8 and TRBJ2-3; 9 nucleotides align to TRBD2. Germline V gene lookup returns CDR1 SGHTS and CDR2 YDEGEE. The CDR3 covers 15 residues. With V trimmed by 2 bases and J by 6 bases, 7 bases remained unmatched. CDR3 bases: TGTGCCAGCAGCTTCGGACTAGCGAGAGCCGATACGCAGTATTTT. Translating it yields CASSFGLARADTQYF.

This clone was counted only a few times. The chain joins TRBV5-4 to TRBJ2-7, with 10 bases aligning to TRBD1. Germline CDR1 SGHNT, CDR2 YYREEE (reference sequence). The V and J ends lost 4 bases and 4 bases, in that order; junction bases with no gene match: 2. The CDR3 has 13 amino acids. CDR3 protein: CASSGGQGYEQYF. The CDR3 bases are TGTGCCAGCAGCGGGGGACAGGGGTACGAGCAGTACTTC.

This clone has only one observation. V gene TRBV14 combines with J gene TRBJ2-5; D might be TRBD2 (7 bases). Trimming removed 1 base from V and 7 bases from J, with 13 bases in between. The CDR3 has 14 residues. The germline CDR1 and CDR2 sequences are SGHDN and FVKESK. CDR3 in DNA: TGTGCCAGCAGCCAAGCCGGGGGGCCCGGGACCCAGTACTTC. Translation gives CASSQAGGPGTQYF.

In DNA, the CDR3 is TGTGCCAGCAGTTATTCCAGGGCTGCGGTTCTCTACGAGCAGTACTTC. Protein product: CASSYSRAAVLYEQYF. This chain connects TRBV28 to TRBJ2-7; D is possibly TRBD1 (5 bases). V dropped 4 bases and J dropped 3 bases, with 19 bases sitting between them. Germline CDR1 and CDR2: MDHEN and SYDVKM. This CDR3 has 16 amino acids.

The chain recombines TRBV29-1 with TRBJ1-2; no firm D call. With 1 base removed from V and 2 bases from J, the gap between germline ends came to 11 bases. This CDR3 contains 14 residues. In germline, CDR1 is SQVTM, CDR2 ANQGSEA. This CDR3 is CSVEAGIMNYGYTF. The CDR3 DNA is TGCAGCGTTGAAGCGGGGATCATGAACTATGGCTACACCTTC.

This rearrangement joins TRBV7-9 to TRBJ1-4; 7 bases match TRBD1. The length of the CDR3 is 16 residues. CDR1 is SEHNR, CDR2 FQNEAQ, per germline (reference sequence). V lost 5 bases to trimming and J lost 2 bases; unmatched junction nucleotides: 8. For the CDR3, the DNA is TGTGCCAGCAGCCGAACAGGGGAATCCACTAATGAAAAACTGTTTTTT. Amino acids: CASSRTGESTNEKLFF.

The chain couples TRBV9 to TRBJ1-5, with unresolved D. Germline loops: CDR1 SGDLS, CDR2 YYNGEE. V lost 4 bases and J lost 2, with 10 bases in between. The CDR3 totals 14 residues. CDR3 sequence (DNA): TGTGCCAGCAGCTTAACAGCCGGCAATCAGCCCCAGCATTTT. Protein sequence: CASSLTAGNQPQHF.

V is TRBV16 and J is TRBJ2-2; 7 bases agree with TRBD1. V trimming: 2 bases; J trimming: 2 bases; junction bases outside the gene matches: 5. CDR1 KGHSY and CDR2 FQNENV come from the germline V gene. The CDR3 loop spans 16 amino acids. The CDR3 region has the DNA TGTGCCAGCAGCCAACAGGGGACAGTCAACACCGGGGAGCTGTTTTTT. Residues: CASSQQGTVNTGELFF.

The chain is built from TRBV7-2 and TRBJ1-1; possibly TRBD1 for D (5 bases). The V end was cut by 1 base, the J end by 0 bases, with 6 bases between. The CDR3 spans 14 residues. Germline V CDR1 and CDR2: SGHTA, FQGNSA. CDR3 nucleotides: TGTGCCAGCAGCTTAGGCAGGGTGAACACTGAAGCTTTCTTT. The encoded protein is CASSLGRVNTEAFF.

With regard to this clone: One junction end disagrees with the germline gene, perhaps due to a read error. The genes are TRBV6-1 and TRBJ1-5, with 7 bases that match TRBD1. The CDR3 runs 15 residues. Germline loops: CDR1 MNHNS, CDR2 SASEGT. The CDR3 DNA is TGTGCCAGCAGCGAAGCCGACAGGGGCAATCAGCCCCAGCATTTT. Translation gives CASSEADRGNQPQHF.

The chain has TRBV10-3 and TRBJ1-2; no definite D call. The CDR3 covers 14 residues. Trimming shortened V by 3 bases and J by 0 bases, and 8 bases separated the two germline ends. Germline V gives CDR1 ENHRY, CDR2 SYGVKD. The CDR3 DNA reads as TGTGCCATCAGTGACAGGTTAGCTAACTATGGCTACACCTTC. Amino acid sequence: CAISDRLANYGYTF.

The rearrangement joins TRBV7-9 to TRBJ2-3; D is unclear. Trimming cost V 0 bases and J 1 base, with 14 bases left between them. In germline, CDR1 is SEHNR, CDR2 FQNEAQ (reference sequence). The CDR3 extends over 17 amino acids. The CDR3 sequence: CASSLARWLSGTDTQYF. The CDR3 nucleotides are TGTGCCAGCAGCTTAGCGCGGTGGCTATCCGGCACAGATACGCAGTATTTT.

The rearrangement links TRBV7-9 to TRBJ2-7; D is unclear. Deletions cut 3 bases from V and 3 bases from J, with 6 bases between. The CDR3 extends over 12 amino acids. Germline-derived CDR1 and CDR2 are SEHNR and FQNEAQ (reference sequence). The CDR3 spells CASSFDNYEQYF. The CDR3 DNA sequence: TGTGCCAGCAGCTTCGACAACTACGAGCAGTACTTC.